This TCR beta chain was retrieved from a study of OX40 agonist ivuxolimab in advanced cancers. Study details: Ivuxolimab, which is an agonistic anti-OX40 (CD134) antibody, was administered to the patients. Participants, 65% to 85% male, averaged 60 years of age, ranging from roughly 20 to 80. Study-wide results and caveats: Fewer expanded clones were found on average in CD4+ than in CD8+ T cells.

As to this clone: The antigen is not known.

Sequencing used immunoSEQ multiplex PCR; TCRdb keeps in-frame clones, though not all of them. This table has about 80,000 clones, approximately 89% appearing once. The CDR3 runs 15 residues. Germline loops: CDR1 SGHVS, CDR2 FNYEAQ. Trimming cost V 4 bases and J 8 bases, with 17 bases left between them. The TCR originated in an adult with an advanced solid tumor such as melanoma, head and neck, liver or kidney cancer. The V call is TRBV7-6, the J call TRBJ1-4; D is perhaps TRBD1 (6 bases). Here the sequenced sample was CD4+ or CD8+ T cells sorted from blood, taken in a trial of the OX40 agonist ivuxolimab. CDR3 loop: CASSSTRGGLEKLFF. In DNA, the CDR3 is TGTGCCAGCAGCTCTACCCGCGGGGGCTTGGAAAAACTGTTTTTT.